Below, 4 T cell receptor beta chains from the same sample are listed, as sequenced in a study of T cells after yellow fever vaccination (dated by TCRdb to between 2018 and 2021). In light of the paper, this sample's treatment or condition label describes: live attenuated yellow fever vaccine strain. Library preparation used 5' RACE. The run used an Illumina HiSeq 2500. TCRdb took the public reads, trimmed them with fastp at Q25, ran MiXCR for clone calling and kept in-frame beta chains. Rows matching on CDR3 protein sequence are summarized as one entry with the most common DNA and genes. The sample table shows about 330,000 distinct CDR3 sequences, and 7% to 9% are seen once. The ten largest account for 15% to 20% of the sample. The sequenced sample was PBMCs, obtained roughly 45 days after the first yellow fever vaccination. The source is a man aged 18 to 30 who received the YFV17D yellow fever vaccine.

There are a few counts of this clonotype. The CDR3 sequence is CSARATSAGETQYF. CDR3 DNA sequence: TGCAGTGCTAGAGCCACATCAGCGGGAGAGACCCAGTACTTC. V gene TRBV20-1 combines with J gene TRBJ2-5; a weak D match, TRBD2 (6 bases). The CDR3 length is 14 residues. Germline V gives CDR1 DFQATT, CDR2 SNEGSKA (reference sequence). Trimming shortened V by 1 base and J by 4 bases, and 13 bases separated the two germline ends.

This clonotype was observed a few times. V and J are TRBV6-6 and TRBJ2-5; the match to TRBD2 covers 8 bases. CDR1 is MNHNY and CDR2 is SVGAGI in the germline V gene (reference sequence). V shed 8 bases and J 2 bases; nucleotides not matched to a gene: 1. This CDR3 has 12 residues. The CDR3 is CASRLAQETQYF. The CDR3 nucleotides are TGTGCCAGCCGACTAGCGCAAGAGACCCAGTACTTC.

The J gene is TRBJ1-3, the V gene TRBV6-5, with D possibly matching TRBD1 (5 bases). CDR1 and CDR2 from the germline V gene are MNHEY and SVGAGI. This CDR3 has 15 residues. The ends were cut back, 6 bases at V and 5 bases at J, with 17 bases in the middle. The CDR3: CASRAEQVRRNTIYF. In DNA, the CDR3 is TGTGCCAGCAGAGCCGAACAGGTTCGGAGAAACACCATATATTTT.

V gene TRBV28 combines with J gene TRBJ1-5; D is undetermined. The CDR3 spans 17 residues. Germline V gene data show CDR1 as MDHEN and CDR2 as SYDVKM. Trimming pared 2 bases from V and 0 bases from J, leaving 14 bases between. CDR3 coding DNA: TGTGCCAGCAGTTTAGGCAGGTTAAAATATAGCAATCAGCCCCAGCATTTT. This translates into CASSLGRLKYSNQPQHF.